This T cell receptor (beta chain) emerged from a study of T cells in Graves' hyperthyroidism and ophthalmopathy (dated by TCRdb to between 2018 and 2021). Broadly, across the study: Peripheral blood samples were taken at initial diagnosis, before any treatment was given. The paper reports TCR Vbeta CDR3 sequencing of approximately 140 peripheral blood samples: 40 or so ophthalmopathy, roughly 80 hyperthyroidism and about 17 progressor patients. To identify TCR V-J signatures that set the groups apart, the researchers used a discovery cohort of more than 95 patients, made up of under 45 with Graves' ophthalmopathy and about 60 with stable Graves' hyperthyroidism. The 75 to 100 discovery patients were randomly split 7:3 into training and test sets. After sampling, hyperthyroidism patients received methimazole starting at 30 mg daily, and ophthalmopathy patients received high-dose intravenous methylprednisolone. Prospective prediction of ophthalmopathy was tested in an independent validation cohort of approximately 18 hyperthyroidism patients and around 16 patients who later progressed to ophthalmopathy. Thyroid tissue and blood T-cell repertoires from roughly 6 Graves' hyperthyroidism patients were also compared in the study. Study-wide findings and limitations: In cross-validation, a model built on a 13 V-J signature told ophthalmopathy apart from stable hyperthyroidism with approximately 90% sensitivity and 81% to 82% specificity, and in testing the same model reached 80%/75%. During validation, the model predicted progression to ophthalmopathy a median of approximately 7 months ahead of onset, with around 70% sensitivity and about 75% specificity. Most expanded thyroid clonotypes (frequency above 0.001) were also detected in blood, a finding suggesting that blood repertoires may reflect thyroid immune responses. Sample size was not statistically predetermined, and investigators were not blinded to group allocation.

Inclusive of the bounding cysteine and phenylalanine, the CDR3 is 14 residues long. The sequence is cut down to CDR3 DNA, 42 bases in frame from base 1. CDR1 and CDR2, looked up from the germline V gene, are SGHAT and FQNNGV. The V end gives up 5 bases and the J end 7 bases, leaving 5 bases in the junction not matched to a gene. This clonotype occurred many times. Its antigen is not yet known. Per-nucleotide qualities are absent, and no much larger clonotype sits a single base away. Ophthalmopathy patients had moderately to severely active disease, with a Clinical Activity Score of 3 or more, a NOSPECS grade of 4 or more, and a disease duration of less than 3 months. Patients with uncontrolled infections, other autoimmune diseases, pregnancy or lactation were excluded. Diagnoses were based on clinical symptoms, serum thyroxine and TRAb, thyroid ultrasound and orbital computed tomography. PBMCs were separated from approximately 9.9 ml of fresh peripheral blood using Ficoll-Paque density gradient centrifugation. Total RNA was extracted with Trizol reagent, and quality was checked on an Agilent 2100 Bioanalyzer.

The TCR beta CDR3 regions were amplified from the RNA transcripts. The first round of RT-PCR for the TCR CDR3 was performed with the HTBI primer set and the Qiagen OneStep RT-PCR kit. The libraries were constructed in a second round of multiplex PCR and then size-selected and purified. The libraries were sequenced on an Illumina HiSeq2000 using paired-end 100 bp reads. The original methods were these. SOAPnuke was used to process the raw data, with reads discarded if the reads contained adapters or uncalled bases, had a mean Phred below 15, or lacked an exact constant-primer or identifier match. High-quality paired reads were merged using COPE v1.2.5, and each unique nucleotide sequence was defined as a clonotype. MiTCR v1.1 was used to align the clonotypes against IMGT TRBV, TRBD and TRBJ reference segments. Analysis was restricted to V-J combinations with a frequency above 0.0001, which covered roughly 99% of repertoires. The TCS score was defined as F50 (clonal expansion) divided by E x V (chaos), with BLOSUM62-based TCRdist calculated between CDR3 peptides within each V-J. Welch's t-statistics and random forest reduced fewer than 600 V-J features to fewer than 15, which were used in a naive Bayes classifier (R e1071). The public sequencing data were trimmed at Q25 with fastp and processed into clonotypes with MiXCR by TCRdb, which kept only in-frame beta chains. Rows are combined by CDR3 protein, so each entry shows the most common genes and DNA. The V and J calls and clone size come from TCRdb's table, not from the authors' own analysis. The sample yields hundreds of thousands of distinct CDR3 sequences; approximately 18% were counted once. The ten largest clones represent roughly 39% of the sample.

Material: blood. The receptor was isolated from a man aged 45-60 years with Graves' ophthalmopathy. This chain joins TRBV11-2 to TRBJ2-1, with 10 bases in between that match TRBD2. The sequenced DNA: TGTGCCAGCAGCCCGGGACTAGCGAGGAATGAGCAGTTCTTC. It is translated as CASSPGLARNEQFF.